Given below is one T cell receptor beta chain in context. TCRdb reprocessed the 5' RACE reads with MiXCR, giving one entry per CDR3 protein. The sample has about 99,000 distinct CDR3 sequences, around 5.5% seen once. The data originate from a study of T cells after yellow fever vaccination. About the study: Fractions of low cell number were prepared using SMART-Seq v4 Ultra Low Input.

The CDR3 spans 12 residues. V trimming: 6 bases; J trimming: 5 bases; junction bases outside the gene matches: 3. Germline CDR1 reads MNHEY; CDR2 reads SVGEGT. Sequenced here: CD8+ T cells sorted from PBMCs, sampled 10 days after the yellow fever booster vaccination. This chain connects TRBV6-2 or TRBV6-3 to TRBJ2-5; TRBD1 matches 7 bases. The TCR sequence derives from a man in his late teens or twenties who received the YFV17D yellow fever vaccine. CDR3 nucleotides: TGTGCCAGCAGAACAGGGGTCGAGACCCAGTACTTC. It translates to CASRTGVETQYF.